One and the same sample provided the 8 T cell receptor beta chains below, sequenced in a study of regulatory T cells in long-lasting Graves disease. Arm-PCR of CDR3 regions and iRepertoire HTBI primers were the basis on which TCR beta libraries were built. TCRdb independently ran MiXCR on the multiplex PCR reads; one entry per CDR3 protein. The data show under 450,000 distinct CDR3 sequences, 23% seen once. Time point noted: persistent/refractory GD, antithyroid drugs over 5 years with positive TRAb. Preparation of the TCR library used RNA extracted from PBMCs. This specimen consisted of peripheral blood mononuclear cells (PBMCs), obtained when the disease was refractory, from a patient treated with antithyroid drugs. These TCRs come from a female donor with Graves disease.

The chain couples TRBV15 to TRBJ1-1, with D perhaps TRBD1 (6 bases). The CDR3 spans 14 residues. Trimming shortened V by 3 bases and J by 11 bases, and 19 bases separated the two germline ends. CDR1 and CDR2 from the germline V gene are LNHNV and YYDKDF (reference sequence). CDR3 coding DNA: TGTGCCACCAGCAGGGGTCAGGGGTCGATGGGGGCTTTCTTT. This translates into CATSRGQGSMGAFF.

There are many counts of this clonotype. The chain uses TRBV29-1 and TRBJ2-7; D might be TRBD1 (6 bases). This CDR3 is 11 amino acids long. The germline CDR1 and CDR2 sequences are SQVTM and ANQGSEA. The CDR3 sequence is CSVEGAYEQYF. CDR3 nucleotides: TGCAGTGTCGAGGGGGCCTACGAGCAGTACTTC.

Regarding this clonotype: With a much larger clone just one base away, this may be a read error. The chain combines TRBV6-2 or TRBV6-3 with TRBJ1-2; 7 nucleotides line up with TRBD1. Germline trimming cut 5 bases from V and 0 bases from J; bases unmatched to any gene: 9. The CDR3 has 16 amino acids. The germline V gene encodes CDR1 MNHEY and CDR2 SVGEGT. Here the CDR3 reads CASSRPSTGSNYGYTF. As DNA, the CDR3 is TGTGCCAGCAGTCGACCGTCGACAGGGTCTAACTATGGCTACACCTTC.

The sample holds a few counts of this clonotype. The chain links TRBV5-1 to TRBJ1-1, with 7 bases that match TRBD1. This CDR3 comprises 14 residues. The ends lost 1 base at V and 5 bases at J; junction bases unmatched: 5. Germline lookup yields CDR1 SGHRS and CDR2 YFSETQ. The CDR3 here is CASSLPTGSTEAFF. The CDR3 nucleotides read TGCGCCAGCAGCTTGCCGACAGGGAGTACTGAAGCTTTCTTT.

This chain connects TRBV7-2 to TRBJ2-7; the match to TRBD2 covers 7 bases. This CDR3 is 15 amino acids long. With 3 bases clipped from V and 3 bases from J, the junction kept 8 bases outside the gene matches. The germline gives CDR1 SGHTA, CDR2 FQGNSA. The CDR3 nucleotides read TGTGCCAGCAGCTTGGAACCTAGCGGATTCTACGAGCAGTACTTC. This translates into CASSLEPSGFYEQYF.

With regard to this clonotype: A much larger clone differs from this one at a single base, so this may be a read error. This sequence joins TRBV11-3 and TRBJ2-7; D unclear. The CDR3 covers 13 residues. V was pared by 5 bases and J by 5 bases, with 13 bases between. CDR1 is SGHNT and CDR2 is YENEEA in the germline V gene. CDR3 coding DNA: TGTGCCAGCAGCCCGGTCGGAGATGACGAGCAGTACTTC. Translating gives CASSPVGDDEQYF.

A few counts support this clonotype. The chain carries TRBV6-1 and TRBJ1-5; D remains unclear. Trimming pared 7 bases from V and 11 bases from J, leaving 12 bases between. The CDR3 totals 11 residues. Germline-derived CDR1 and CDR2 are MNHNS and SASEGT. The CDR3 spells CASTQDVAQHF. In nucleotides, the CDR3 is TGTGCCAGCACCCAGGATGTGGCCCAGCATTTT.

This clonotype turned up a few times. V usage is TRBV25-1 and J usage is TRBJ1-6, with 10 bases aligning to TRBD1. The CDR3 length is 15 residues. The J segment lost 5 bases and the V segment lost 3 bases, leaving 1 base of the junction unmatched. The germline gives CDR1 MGHDK, CDR2 SYGVNS. The CDR3 nucleotides read TGTGCCAGCAGTGAGGACAGGGGGAATAATTCACCCCTCCACTTT. It is translated as CASSEDRGNNSPLHF.